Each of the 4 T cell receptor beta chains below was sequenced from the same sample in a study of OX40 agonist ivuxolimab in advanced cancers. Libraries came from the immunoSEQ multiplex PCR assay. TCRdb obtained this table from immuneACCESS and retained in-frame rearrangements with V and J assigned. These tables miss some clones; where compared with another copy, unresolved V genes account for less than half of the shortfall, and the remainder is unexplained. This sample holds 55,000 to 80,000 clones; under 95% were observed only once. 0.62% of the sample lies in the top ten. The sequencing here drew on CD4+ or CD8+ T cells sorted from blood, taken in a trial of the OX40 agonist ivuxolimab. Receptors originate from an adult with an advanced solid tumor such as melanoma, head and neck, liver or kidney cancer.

The CDR3 bases are TGTGCCACCAGCTGGACAGGGGGCCTTGGCTCTGGGGCCAACGTCCTGACTTTC. Translated, it gives CATSWTGGLGSGANVLTF. The chain has TRBV15 and TRBJ2-6; TRBD1 matches 11 bases. CDR3 size: 18 residues. CDR1 and CDR2 from the germline V gene are LNHNV and YYDKDF (reference sequence). V was pared by 5 bases and J by 0 bases, with 6 bases of the junction left unmatched.

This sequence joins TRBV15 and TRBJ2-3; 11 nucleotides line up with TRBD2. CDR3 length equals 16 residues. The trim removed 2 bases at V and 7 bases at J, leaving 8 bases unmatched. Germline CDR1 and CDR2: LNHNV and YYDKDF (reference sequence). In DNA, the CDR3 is TGTGCCACCAGCAGACCTGTAGCGGGGGGGCTCCATACGCAGTATTTT. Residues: CATSRPVAGGLHTQYF.

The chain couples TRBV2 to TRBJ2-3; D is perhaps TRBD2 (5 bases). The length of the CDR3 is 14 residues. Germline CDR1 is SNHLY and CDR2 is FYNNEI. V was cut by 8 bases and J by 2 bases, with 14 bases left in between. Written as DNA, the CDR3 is TGTGCCAGCGGTCGTGGAGGCGACACAGATACGCAGTATTTT. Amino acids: CASGRGGDTDTQYF.

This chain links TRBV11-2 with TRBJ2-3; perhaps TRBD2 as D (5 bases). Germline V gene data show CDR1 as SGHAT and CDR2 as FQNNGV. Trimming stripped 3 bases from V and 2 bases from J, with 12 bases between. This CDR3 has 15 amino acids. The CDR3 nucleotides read TGTGCCAGCAGCTTGGTCGGGAAGGACACAGATACGCAGTATTTT. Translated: CASSLVGKDTDTQYF.